This paragraph covers one T cell receptor beta chain sequence. No antigen is known for it. The isolated RNA, all of it, was reverse transcribed, so expressed TCRB transcripts were what got sequenced. Reads from naive, central memory and regulatory T cell samples averaged about 3.9 million. Clones were sequenced by immunoSEQ multiplex PCR, and TCRdb holds only the in-frame ones, with some missing. The sample consists of just over 450,000 clones, approximately 30% of them appearing once. The collection from each donor was one heparinised blood draw averaging roughly 100 mL. This sample is drawn from a study of beta chain features in type 1 diabetes. Points from the study as a whole: A definitive answer on HLA type influencing TCRB rearrangement was not reached here. Type 1 diabetes patients showed a moderate but significant shortening of TCRB CDR3s in all four CD4+ subsets.

Trimming removed 7 bases from V and 5 bases from J, with 12 bases in between. This CDR3 region has 12 residues. Germline V gene sequence: CDR1 MNHEY, CDR2 SMNVEV (reference sequence). This sequence joins TRBV27 and TRBJ2-7; D call uncertain. This receptor was obtained from a man aged 18 to 35 in good health. Sequencing was performed on naive CD4+ T cells from blood. The CDR3: CASTPESHEQYF. Written as DNA, the CDR3 is TGTGCCAGCACCCCGGAGTCCCACGAGCAGTACTTC.